What follows is one T cell receptor beta chain and its context. Its matching antigen is unknown. The data were taken from a study of T cells after yellow fever vaccination. General study findings and limits: The CD4 compartment and the CD8 compartment contained a small share of clonotypes in common. The booster response re-showed most primary clones: roughly 97% CD4, around 87% CD8.

Researchers made TCR cDNA using 5'RACE template switching, and this step added a universal primer site and UMIs. TCRdb independently ran MiXCR on the 5' RACE reads; one entry per CDR3 protein. The sample yields around 300,000 distinct CDR3 sequences, approximately 4.5% seen once. With 0 bases clipped from V and 5 bases from J, the junction kept 3 bases outside the gene matches. This CDR3 is 14 amino acids long. Germline CDR1 and CDR2: SEHNR and FQNEAQ (reference sequence). V usage is TRBV7-9 and J usage is TRBJ1-1; 7 bases line up with TRBD1. Here the sequenced sample was PBMCs, taken 15 days after the yellow fever booster vaccination. The source of this sequence is a man aged 18 to 29 who received the YFV17D yellow fever vaccine. DNA for the CDR3: TGTGCCAGCAGCTTAGCCGGACAGGCGACTGAAGCTTTCTTT. It codes for CASSLAGQATEAFF. The variable domain in full, completed from reference TRBV7-9 and TRBJ1-1, reads DTGVSQNPRHKITKRGQNVTFRCDPISEHNRLYWYRQTLGQGPEFLTYFQNEAQLEKSRLLSDRFSAERPKGSFSTLEIQRTEQGDSAMYLCASSLAGQATEAFFGQGTRLTVV.